This passage covers 19 T cell receptor beta chains from one sample sequenced in a study of blood T cells in healthy people across ages. Together with a sample-barcoded 5' primer, a J-beta primer mix was included in a second PCR lasting about 6 to 11 cycles. TCRdb recomputed calls from the 5' RACE reads with MiXCR, one row per CDR3 protein. The sample has about 580,000 distinct CDR3 sequences, 40% to 55% seen once; the top ten hold around 23%. The sequencing input was blood. These receptors were obtained from a man older than 75 in good health.

The chain carries TRBV6-2 or TRBV6-3 and TRBJ2-7, with D possibly TRBD1 on 6 matching bases. This CDR3 is 13 amino acids long. V shed 10 bases and J shed 2 bases, with 15 bases lying between them. Germline assignment: CDR1 MNHEY and CDR2 SVGEGT. The CDR3 reads CATLTRGTYEQYF. CDR3 sequence (DNA): TGTGCCACATTGACGAGGGGGACCTACGAGCAGTACTTC.

This clonotype was detected a few times. The chain combines TRBV20-1 with TRBJ1-2, with 12 bases that match TRBD1. CDR3 length: 15 residues. V shed 5 bases and J 4 bases; nucleotides not matched to a gene: 8. Germline V CDR1 and CDR2: DFQATT, SNEGSKA (reference sequence). Written as DNA, the CDR3 is TGCAGTGCTCTGCCGGGGACAGGGGGCGGCTATGGCTACACCTTC. Its translation is CSALPGTGGGYGYTF.

V is TRBV4-3 and J is TRBJ1-2, with 8 bases aligning to TRBD1. The CDR3 length is 16 residues. After removal of 0 bases from V and 2 bases from J, the junction contained 5 bases not matched to a gene. Germline CDR1 is LGHNA and CDR2 is YSLEER. The CDR3 sequence is CASSQEGPGGNYGYTF. Here the CDR3 DNA reads TGCGCCAGCAGCCAAGAAGGGCCAGGGGGCAACTATGGCTACACCTTC.

This clonotype was seen only a few times. This chain joins TRBV5-1 and TRBJ2-1; 8 positions agree with TRBD2. The CDR3 is 15 residues long. Per the germline V gene, CDR1 is SGHRS and CDR2 is YFSETQ. Trimming removed 4 bases from V and 8 bases from J; junction bases left unmatched: 11. The DNA of the CDR3 is TGCGCCAGCAGCCATAGCGGGACCGGGGGGGATGAGCAGTTCTTC. This codes for CASSHSGTGGDEQFF.

The chain recombines TRBV7-2 with TRBJ2-3, with D perhaps TRBD2 (6 bases). Trimming pared 1 base from V and 4 bases from J, leaving 12 bases between. Germline-derived CDR1 and CDR2 are SGHTA and FQGNSA. The CDR3 loop spans 15 amino acids. CDR3 region: CASSLGGTGSDTQYF. In DNA form, the CDR3 reads TGTGCCAGCAGCTTAGGTGGGACTGGGTCAGATACGCAGTATTTT.

The V call is TRBV20-1, the J call TRBJ1-2; no definite D call. The CDR3 loop spans 10 amino acids. Germline V gene data show CDR1 as DFQATT and CDR2 as SNEGSKA (reference sequence). V shed 5 bases and J shed 5 bases, with 6 bases lying between them. The CDR3 spells CSAPGYGYTF. Here the CDR3 DNA reads TGCAGTGCTCCCGGGTATGGCTACACCTTC.

This clonotype came up a few times. The V and J genes are TRBV20-1 and TRBJ2-7; 8 positions match TRBD2. Trimming cost V 4 bases and J 2 bases; bases outside gene matches: 4. Germline CDR1 DFQATT, CDR2 SNEGSKA (reference sequence). The CDR3 spans 13 residues. DNA of the CDR3: TGCAGTGCTATGGAGCGGGAGACCTACGAGCAGTACTTC. It codes for CSAMERETYEQYF.

The chain links TRBV20-1 to TRBJ2-7; D is unresolved. The end of the DNA aligns better with TRBJ2-5, so the J call may be wrong. The CDR3 is 12 amino acids. Germline V CDR1 and CDR2: DFQATT, SNEGSKA (reference sequence). CDR3 DNA sequence: TGCAGTGCTAGAGATCGTTTGGCGACCCAGTACTTC. Its protein product is CSARDRLATQYF.

V gene TRBV29-1 combines with J gene TRBJ2-7; TRBD1 matches 8 bases. CDR3 size: 13 residues. CDR1 and CDR2 (germline): SQVTM, ANQGSEA. J lost 6 bases, V lost 4 bases, and 8 bases had no gene match. The CDR3 here is CSVVGNTGGEQYF. The CDR3 coding sequence is TGCAGCGTTGTTGGGAATACAGGGGGCGAGCAGTACTTC.

Here the CDR3 DNA reads TGCAGTGCTCCGCCCGGAGGGATGAACACTGAAGCTTTCTTT. Translated, it gives CSAPPGGMNTEAFF. The chain has TRBV20-1 and TRBJ1-1; no reliable D call. CDR1 is DFQATT and CDR2 is SNEGSKA in the germline V gene (reference sequence). V lost 5 bases, J lost 0 bases, and 13 bases lay in between. This CDR3 comprises 14 residues.

This sequence joins TRBV10-3 and TRBJ2-7; possible D gene TRBD2, 6 bases. Germline V gives CDR1 ENHRY, CDR2 SYGVKD. V lost 5 bases, J lost 1 base, and 15 bases lay in between. The CDR3 contains 15 residues. As DNA, the CDR3 is TGTGCCATCAGTTCCACCCGGGAGCTATCCTACGAGCAGTACTTC. Amino acids: CAISSTRELSYEQYF.

A few counts support this clonotype. CDR3 in DNA: TGTGCCAGCAGCCAAGACCCGGGGGGACTAGCGGTAGGAGATACGCAGTATTTT. Translated, it gives CASSQDPGGLAVGDTQYF. V usage is TRBV4-2 and J usage is TRBJ2-3; 11 nucleotides match TRBD2. J lost 5 bases, V lost 0 bases, and 10 bases had no gene match. This CDR3 has 18 residues. Germline V gives CDR1 LGHNA, CDR2 YNFKEQ.

V usage is TRBV7-2 and J usage is TRBJ2-3; D is possibly TRBD2 (5 bases). The V and J ends lost 4 bases and 2 bases respectively, with 10 bases between them. This CDR3 is built from 14 residues. Germline V CDR1 and CDR2: SGHTA, FQGNSA. The CDR3 DNA follows: TGTGCCAGCAGCTCTGGACTCCACACAGATACGCAGTATTTT. Protein: CASSSGLHTDTQYF.

CDR3 sequence (DNA): TGCGCCAGCAGCGGCGGGGGGCAAGCCACTGAAGCTTTCTTT. Translation: CASSGGGQATEAFF. The rearrangement joins TRBV5-1 to TRBJ1-1, with D possibly matching TRBD1 (6 bases). V lost 4 bases and J lost 4, with 14 bases in between. The CDR3 runs to 14 residues. Germline V lookup: CDR1 SGHRS, CDR2 YFSETQ. The whole variable domain, filled in from reference TRBV5-1 and TRBJ1-1, reads KAGVTQTPRYLIKTRGQQVTLSCSPISGHRSVSWYQQTPGQGLQFLFEYFSETQRNKGNFPGRFSGRQFSNSRSEMNVSTLELGDSALYLCASSGGGQATEAFFGQGTRLTVV.

The chain couples TRBV5-5 to TRBJ2-1; unclear D gene. Germline assignment: CDR1 SGHKS and CDR2 YYEKEE (reference sequence). This CDR3 has 15 amino acids. V lost 4 bases and J 6 bases, leaving 17 bases between the germline ends. CDR3 nucleotides: TGTGCCAGCAGCCCGAACGGCCTAGTCATCAATGAGCAGTTCTTC. Protein: CASSPNGLVINEQFF. Full variable domain (outside the CDR3, taken from reference TRBV5-5 and TRBJ2-1): DAGVTQSPTHLIKTRGQQVTLRCSPISGHKSVSWYQQVLGQGPQFIFQYYEKEERGRGNFPDRFSARQFPNYSSELNVNALLLGDSALYLCASSPNGLVINEQFFGPGTRLTVL.

This clonotype appeared a few times. This chain joins TRBV30 and TRBJ2-7; TRBD1 agrees at 8 bases. Trimming removed 7 bases from V and 5 bases from J; junction bases left unmatched: 19. CDR1 is GTSNPN and CDR2 is SVGIG in the germline V gene (reference sequence). This CDR3 is 16 amino acids long. CDR3 DNA: TGTGCCTCCCAGACAGGGGTTGGCTTAAGGTCGGACGAGCAGTACTTC. Protein: CASQTGVGLRSDEQYF.

The chain joins TRBV6-5 to TRBJ2-1, with D perhaps matching TRBD1 (6 bases). Trimming took off 5 bases at V and 5 bases at J, with 16 bases between the two ends. Germline-derived CDR1 and CDR2 are MNHEY and SVGAGI. The CDR3 consists of 15 residues. As DNA, the CDR3 is TGTGCCAGCAGTAGGGGGACGGCCGCCAACAATGAGCAGTTCTTC. Encoded protein: CASSRGTAANNEQFF.

This clonotype was observed a handful of times. The chain is built from TRBV6-6 and TRBJ2-7, with 8 bases aligning to TRBD2. Germline V gene data show CDR1 as MNHNY and CDR2 as SVGAGI (reference sequence). The V gene end was trimmed by 6 bases and the J gene end by 2 bases; junction bases not matched to a gene: 18. The CDR3 has 18 residues. CDR3 sequence reads: CASSPSPAGVRGAYEQYF. DNA for the CDR3: TGTGCCAGCAGCCCCTCTCCAGCGGGAGTTAGGGGGGCCTACGAGCAGTACTTC.

The chain recombines TRBV29-1 with TRBJ2-1, with 13 bases identical to TRBD2. V trimming: 5 bases; J trimming: 8 bases; junction bases outside the gene matches: 3. The CDR3 spans 13 residues. The germline V gene has CDR1 SQVTM and CDR2 ANQGSEA. CDR3 residues: CSVRLAGGHEQFF. Here the CDR3 DNA reads TGCAGCGTTAGACTAGCGGGGGGTCATGAGCAGTTCTTC.